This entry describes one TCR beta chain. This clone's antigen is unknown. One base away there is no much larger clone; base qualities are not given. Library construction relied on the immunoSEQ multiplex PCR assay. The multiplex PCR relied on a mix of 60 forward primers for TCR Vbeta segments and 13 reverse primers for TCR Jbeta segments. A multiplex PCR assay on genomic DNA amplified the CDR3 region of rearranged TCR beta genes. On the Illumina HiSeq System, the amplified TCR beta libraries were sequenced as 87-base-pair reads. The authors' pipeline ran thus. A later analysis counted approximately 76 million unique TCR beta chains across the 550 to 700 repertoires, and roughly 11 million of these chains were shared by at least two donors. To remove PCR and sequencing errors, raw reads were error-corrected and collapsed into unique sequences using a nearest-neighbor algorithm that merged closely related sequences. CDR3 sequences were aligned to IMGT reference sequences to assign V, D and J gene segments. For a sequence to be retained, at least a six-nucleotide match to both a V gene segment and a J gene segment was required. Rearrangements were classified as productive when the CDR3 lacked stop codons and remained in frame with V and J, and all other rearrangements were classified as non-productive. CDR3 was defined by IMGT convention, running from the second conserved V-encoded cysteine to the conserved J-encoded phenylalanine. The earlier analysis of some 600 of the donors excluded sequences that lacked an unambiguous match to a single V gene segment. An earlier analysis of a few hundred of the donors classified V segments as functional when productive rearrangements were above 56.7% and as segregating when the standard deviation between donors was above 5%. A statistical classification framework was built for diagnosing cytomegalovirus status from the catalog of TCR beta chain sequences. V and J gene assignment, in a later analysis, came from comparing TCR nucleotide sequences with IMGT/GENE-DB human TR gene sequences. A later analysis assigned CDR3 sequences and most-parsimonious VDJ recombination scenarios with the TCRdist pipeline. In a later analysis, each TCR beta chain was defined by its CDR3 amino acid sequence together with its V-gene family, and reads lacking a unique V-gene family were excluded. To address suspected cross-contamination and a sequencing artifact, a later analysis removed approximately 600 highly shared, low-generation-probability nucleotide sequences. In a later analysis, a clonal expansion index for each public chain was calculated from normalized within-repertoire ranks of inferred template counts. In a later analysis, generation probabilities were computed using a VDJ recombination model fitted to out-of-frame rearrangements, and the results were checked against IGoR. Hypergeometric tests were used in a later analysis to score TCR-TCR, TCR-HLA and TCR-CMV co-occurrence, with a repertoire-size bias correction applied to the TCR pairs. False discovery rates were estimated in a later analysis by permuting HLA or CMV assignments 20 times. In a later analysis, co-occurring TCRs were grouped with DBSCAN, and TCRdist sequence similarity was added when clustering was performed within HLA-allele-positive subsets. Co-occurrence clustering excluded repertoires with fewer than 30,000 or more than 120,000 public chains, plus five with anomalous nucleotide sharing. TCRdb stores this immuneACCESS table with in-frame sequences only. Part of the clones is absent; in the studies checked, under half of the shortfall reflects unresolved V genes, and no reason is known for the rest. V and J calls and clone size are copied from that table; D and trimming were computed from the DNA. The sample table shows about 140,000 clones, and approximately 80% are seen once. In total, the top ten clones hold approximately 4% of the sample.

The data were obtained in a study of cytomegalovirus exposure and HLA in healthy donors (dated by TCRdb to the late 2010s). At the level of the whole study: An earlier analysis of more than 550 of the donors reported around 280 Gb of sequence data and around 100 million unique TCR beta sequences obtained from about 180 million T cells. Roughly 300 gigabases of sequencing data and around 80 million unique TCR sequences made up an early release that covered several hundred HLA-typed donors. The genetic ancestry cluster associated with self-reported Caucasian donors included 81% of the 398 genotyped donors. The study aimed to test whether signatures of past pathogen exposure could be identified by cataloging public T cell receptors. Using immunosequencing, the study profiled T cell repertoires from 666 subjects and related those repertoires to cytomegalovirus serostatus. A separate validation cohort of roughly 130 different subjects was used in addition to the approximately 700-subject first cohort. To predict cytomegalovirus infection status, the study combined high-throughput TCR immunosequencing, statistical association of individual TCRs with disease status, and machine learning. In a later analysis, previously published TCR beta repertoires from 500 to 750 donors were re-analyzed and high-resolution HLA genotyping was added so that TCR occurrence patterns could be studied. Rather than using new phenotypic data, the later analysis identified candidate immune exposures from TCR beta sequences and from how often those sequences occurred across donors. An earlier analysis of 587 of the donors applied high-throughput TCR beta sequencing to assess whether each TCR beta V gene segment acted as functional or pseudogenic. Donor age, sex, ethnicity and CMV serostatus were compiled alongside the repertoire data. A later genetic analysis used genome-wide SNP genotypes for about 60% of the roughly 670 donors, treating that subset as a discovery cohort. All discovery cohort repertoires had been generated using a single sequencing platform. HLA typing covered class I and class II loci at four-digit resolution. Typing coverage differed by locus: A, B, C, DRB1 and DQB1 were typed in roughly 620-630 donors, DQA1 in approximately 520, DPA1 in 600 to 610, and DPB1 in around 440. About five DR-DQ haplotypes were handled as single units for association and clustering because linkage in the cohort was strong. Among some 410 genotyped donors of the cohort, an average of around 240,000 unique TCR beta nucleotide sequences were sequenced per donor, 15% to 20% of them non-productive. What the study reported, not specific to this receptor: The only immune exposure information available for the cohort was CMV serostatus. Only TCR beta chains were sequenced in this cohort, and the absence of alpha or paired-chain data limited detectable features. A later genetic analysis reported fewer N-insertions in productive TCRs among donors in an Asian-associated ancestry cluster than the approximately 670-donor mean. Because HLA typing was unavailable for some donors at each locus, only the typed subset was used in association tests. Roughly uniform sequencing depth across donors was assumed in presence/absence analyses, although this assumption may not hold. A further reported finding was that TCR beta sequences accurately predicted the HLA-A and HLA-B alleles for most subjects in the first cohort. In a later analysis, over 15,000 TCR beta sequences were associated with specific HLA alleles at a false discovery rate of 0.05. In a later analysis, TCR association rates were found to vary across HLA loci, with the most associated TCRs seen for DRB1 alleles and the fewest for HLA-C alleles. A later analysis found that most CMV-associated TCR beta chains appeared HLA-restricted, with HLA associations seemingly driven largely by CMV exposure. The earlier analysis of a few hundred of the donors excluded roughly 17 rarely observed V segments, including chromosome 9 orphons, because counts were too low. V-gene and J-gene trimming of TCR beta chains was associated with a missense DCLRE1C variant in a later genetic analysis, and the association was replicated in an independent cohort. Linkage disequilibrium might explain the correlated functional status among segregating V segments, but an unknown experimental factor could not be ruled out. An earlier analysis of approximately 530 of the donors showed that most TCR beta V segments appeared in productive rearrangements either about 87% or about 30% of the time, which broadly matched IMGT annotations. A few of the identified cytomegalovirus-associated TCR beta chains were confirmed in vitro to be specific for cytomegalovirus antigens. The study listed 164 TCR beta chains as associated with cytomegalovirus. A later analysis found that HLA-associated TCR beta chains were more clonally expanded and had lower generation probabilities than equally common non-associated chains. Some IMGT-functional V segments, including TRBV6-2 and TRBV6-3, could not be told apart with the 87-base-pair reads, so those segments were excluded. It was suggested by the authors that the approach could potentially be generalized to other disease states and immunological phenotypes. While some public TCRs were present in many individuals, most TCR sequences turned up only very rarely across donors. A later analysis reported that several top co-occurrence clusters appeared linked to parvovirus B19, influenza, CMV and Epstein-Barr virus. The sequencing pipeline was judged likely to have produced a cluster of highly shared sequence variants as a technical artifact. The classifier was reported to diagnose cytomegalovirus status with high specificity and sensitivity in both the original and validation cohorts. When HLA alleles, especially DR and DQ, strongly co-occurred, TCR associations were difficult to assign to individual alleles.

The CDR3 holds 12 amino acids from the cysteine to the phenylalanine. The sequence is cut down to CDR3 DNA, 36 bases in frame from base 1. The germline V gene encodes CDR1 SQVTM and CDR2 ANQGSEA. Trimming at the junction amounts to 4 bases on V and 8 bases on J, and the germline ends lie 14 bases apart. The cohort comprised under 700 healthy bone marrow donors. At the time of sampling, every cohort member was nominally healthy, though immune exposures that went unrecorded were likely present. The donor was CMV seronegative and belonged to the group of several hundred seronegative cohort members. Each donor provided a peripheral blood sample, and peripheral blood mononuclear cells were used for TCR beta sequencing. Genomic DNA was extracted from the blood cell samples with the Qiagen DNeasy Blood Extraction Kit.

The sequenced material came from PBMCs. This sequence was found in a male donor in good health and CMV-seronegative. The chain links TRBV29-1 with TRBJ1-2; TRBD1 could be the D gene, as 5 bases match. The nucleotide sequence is TGCAGCGTTGGTTCGGGGGATGACGGCTACACCTTC. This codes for CSVGSGDDGYTF.